The 23 T cell receptor beta chains below were found in one sample sequenced in a study of blood T cell repertoires in COVID-19. Here immunoSEQ multiplex PCR was the method, and the copy in TCRdb shows in-frame clones only, minus some. In the table there are some 150,000 clones, about nine tenths of which are singletons. The source material was peripheral blood. The receptors shown here come from a man in his fifties or sixties with active COVID-19.

V and J are TRBV6-5 and TRBJ1-2; D is ambiguous. This CDR3 has 14 residues. Germline assignment: CDR1 MNHEY and CDR2 SVGAGI. Trimming pared 0 bases from V and 5 bases from J, leaving 10 bases between. The CDR3 DNA reads as TGTGCCAGCAGTTACTCGGTCAGGAATTATGGCTACACCTTC. Translating it yields CASSYSVRNYGYTF.

V gene TRBV2 combines with J gene TRBJ1-1; 7 bases are a match to TRBD1. V was clipped by 5 bases and J by 2 bases; unmatched bases: 17. The germline V gene encodes CDR1 SNHLY and CDR2 FYNNEI. The CDR3 spans 18 residues. CDR3 protein: CASSPYLTGSFLNTEAFF. CDR3 bases: TGTGCCAGCAGTCCTTACTTGACAGGGTCCTTTTTAAACACTGAAGCTTTCTTT.

V gene TRBV2 combines with J gene TRBJ2-1; D is possibly TRBD2 (7 bases). The CDR3 consists of 14 residues. Trimming shortened V by 5 bases and J by 7 bases, and 15 bases separated the two germline ends. Germline V gene sequence: CDR1 SNHLY, CDR2 FYNNEI. CDR3 residues: CASSSLGGGNEQFF. CDR3 nucleotide sequence: TGTGCCAGCAGTTCCCTAGGGGGGGGGAATGAGCAGTTCTTC. The full variable domain, in which reference TRBV2 and TRBJ2-1 provide the parts outside the CDR3, is EPEVTQTPSHQVTQMGQEVILRCVPISNHLYFYWYRQILGQKVEFLVSFYNNEISEKSEIFDDQFSVERPDGSNFTLKIRSTKLEDSAMYFCASSSLGGGNEQFFGPGTRLTVL.

The chain carries TRBV4-2 and TRBJ2-7; D gene unclear. V was pared by 1 base and J by 6 bases, with 13 bases between. The CDR3 covers 14 residues. CDR1 LGHNA and CDR2 YNFKEQ come from the germline V gene. The CDR3, as DNA: TGTGCCAGCAGCCAAGTTGTGATAGCCCCCGAGCAGTACTTC. Residues: CASSQVVIAPEQYF.

This sequence joins TRBV6-2 or TRBV6-3 and TRBJ2-3; 8 bases agree with TRBD2. The length of the CDR3 is 17 residues. The germline gives CDR1 MNHEY, CDR2 SVGEGT. Trimming at V came to 5 bases and at J to 1 base, leaving 11 bases not matched to a gene. This CDR3 is CASSIRPGGAGTDTQYF. The DNA for the CDR3 is TGTGCCAGCAGTATTAGACCCGGGGGGGCGGGCACAGATACGCAGTATTTT.

The rearrangement links TRBV4-2 to TRBJ2-1, with D tentatively TRBD2 (7 bases). Deletions cut 4 bases from V and 6 bases from J, with 16 bases between. This CDR3 has 15 amino acids. Looked up from germline, CDR1 is LGHNA and CDR2 is YNFKEQ. The CDR3 nucleotides read TGTGCCAGCAGCCCGGAGGGGGGGCCGGTCAATGAGCAGTTCTTC. It translates to CASSPEGGPVNEQFF.

There are a few counts of this clone. The chain's CDR3 is CASSQDYRGGGYTF. The CDR3 DNA reads TGTGCCAGCAGCCAAGATTACAGGGGGGGCGGCTACACCTTC. This chain connects TRBV3-1 (or the pseudogene TRBV3-2) to TRBJ1-2; TRBD1 agrees at 8 bases. The CDR3 covers 14 residues. V was pared by 0 bases and J by 8 bases, with 5 bases of the junction left unmatched. Germline V CDR1 and CDR2: LGHDT, YNNKEL (reference sequence).

This clone turned up a few times. This chain links TRBV29-1 with TRBJ1-2; 7 nucleotides line up with TRBD1. Looked up from germline, CDR1 is SQVTM and CDR2 is ANQGSEA. V dropped 8 bases and J dropped 2; count of bases not matched to a gene: 11. The CDR3 runs to 14 residues. Written as DNA, the CDR3 is TGCAGCTCAAGCCCGACAGGGCAGAACTATGGCTACACCTTC. Encoded protein: CSSSPTGQNYGYTF.

The chain couples TRBV4-2 to TRBJ2-5; 12 nucleotides agree with TRBD2. CDR1 is LGHNA and CDR2 is YNFKEQ in the germline V gene. This CDR3 is built from 18 residues. Trimming removed 2 bases from V and 6 bases from J; junction bases left unmatched: 13. CDR3 coding DNA: TGTGCCAGCAGCCAACGGCTAGCGGGGGGGGGCCGTAGTCAGACCCAGTACTTC. Protein sequence: CASSQRLAGGGRSQTQYF.

The V gene is TRBV5-6, the J gene TRBJ1-6; tentative D call: TRBD1 (5 bases). Germline V gene sequence: CDR1 SGHDT, CDR2 YYEEEE. This CDR3 has 16 amino acids. The V and J ends lost 4 bases and 7 bases respectively, with 18 bases between them. The CDR3 here is CASSPSRGGWNSPLHF. The CDR3 region has the DNA TGTGCCAGCAGCCCCTCCCGGGGGGGGTGGAATTCACCCCTCCACTTT.

The genes are TRBV7-2 and TRBJ2-3; D possibly corresponds to TRBD2 (7 bases). Deletions cut 6 bases from V and 3 bases from J, with 19 bases between. This CDR3 contains 16 residues. The V gene's germline CDR1 is SGHTA and CDR2 FQGNSA. The CDR3 loop reads CASRPSGGGATDTQYF. As DNA, the CDR3 is TGTGCCAGCAGACCTTCGGGTGGGGGGGCGACAGATACGCAGTATTTT.

The rearrangement links TRBV11-1 to TRBJ1-1, with D unclear. This CDR3 is built from 14 residues. Trimming shortened V by 1 base and J by 3 bases, and 9 bases separated the two germline ends. Germline assignment: CDR1 SGHAT and CDR2 FQDESV (reference sequence). In nucleotides, the CDR3 is TGTGCCAGCAGCTTAGATGGAGGGCACACTGAAGCTTTCTTT. It is translated as CASSLDGGHTEAFF. The variable domain in full, with the rest retrieved from reference TRBV11-1 and TRBJ1-1, is EAEVAQSPRYKITEKSQAVAFWCDPISGHATLYWYRQILGQGPELLVQFQDESVVDDSQLPKDRFSAERLKGVDSTLKIQPAELGDSAMYLCASSLDGGHTEAFFGQGTRLTVV.

This clone was recorded once. The rearrangement links TRBV10-3 to TRBJ1-3; a possible D gene is TRBD1 (6 bases). Per the germline V gene, CDR1 is ENHRY and CDR2 is SYGVKD. Trimming left V 4 bases short and J 0 bases short, with 10 bases between. CDR3 length: 15 amino acids. CDR3 loop: CAISGGGPSGNTIYF. As DNA, the CDR3 is TGTGCCATCAGTGGAGGGGGTCCCTCTGGAAACACCATATATTTT.

This clone is a singleton in its sample. V usage is TRBV3-1 (or the pseudogene TRBV3-2) and J usage is TRBJ2-1; 9 bases are a match to TRBD2. The CDR3 sequence is 19 residues long. Germline V gene sequence: CDR1 LGHDT, CDR2 YNNKEL (reference sequence). Trimming at V came to 0 bases and at J to 4 bases, leaving 13 bases not matched to a gene. The CDR3 here is CASSQEDKFLAGRYNEQFF. DNA of the CDR3: TGTGCCAGCAGCCAAGAAGACAAGTTCCTAGCGGGGCGTTACAATGAGCAGTTCTTC.

The chain recombines TRBV5-4 with TRBJ2-2; 7 bases line up with TRBD1. Germline V lookup: CDR1 SGHNT, CDR2 YYREEE (reference sequence). CDR3 length: 17 residues. After removal of 3 bases from V and 4 bases from J, the junction contained 12 bases not matched to a gene. The CDR3 nucleotides are TGTGCCAGCAGCTCCGCACACCTAGGGACAGCCACCGGGGAGCTGTTTTTT. Amino acid sequence: CASSSAHLGTATGELFF. Drawing the rest from reference TRBV5-4 and TRBJ2-2, the complete variable domain is ETGVTQSPTHLIKTRGQQVTLRCSSQSGHNTVSWYQQALGQGPQFIFQYYREEENGRGNFPPRFSGLQFPNYSSELNVNALELDDSALYLCASSSAHLGTATGELFFGEGSRLTVL.

The V call is TRBV7-3, the J call TRBJ2-5; D possibly corresponds to TRBD1 (5 bases). V lost 5 bases and J lost 4, with 14 bases in between. CDR3 length equals 14 residues. Germline V gene sequence: CDR1 SGHTA, CDR2 FQGTGA. CDR3 DNA sequence: TGTGCCAGCAGCCACGGACACAACCTAGAGACCCAGTACTTC. Encoded protein: CASSHGHNLETQYF.

This clone occurred once. The chain joins TRBV3-1 (or the pseudogene TRBV3-2) to TRBJ2-2; 9 nucleotides agree with TRBD2. This CDR3 is 18 amino acids long. Per the germline V gene, CDR1 is LGHDT and CDR2 is YNNKEL (reference sequence). After removal of 0 bases from V and 4 bases from J, the junction contained 9 bases not matched to a gene. The CDR3 is CASSQEREAGGLTGELFF. The CDR3 DNA reads TGTGCCAGCAGCCAAGAACGAGAAGCGGGGGGCCTCACCGGGGAGCTGTTTTTT.

The chain's CDR3 is CASSYSNQGNYGYTF. The DNA of the CDR3 is TGTGCCAGCAGTTACTCGAATCAGGGGAACTATGGCTACACCTTC. V is TRBV6-5 and J is TRBJ1-2, with D perhaps matching TRBD1 (6 bases). V was pared by 0 bases and J by 2 bases, with 10 bases between. Germline assignment: CDR1 MNHEY and CDR2 SVGAGI. This CDR3 comprises 15 residues.

The rearrangement links TRBV5-1 to TRBJ2-1, with a weak D call TRBD2 (5 bases). The CDR3 runs to 12 residues. Trimming removed 1 base at V and 10 bases at J, with 9 bases between. Per the germline V gene, CDR1 is SGHRS and CDR2 is YFSETQ. The CDR3 sequence: CASSLRGSEQFF. The DNA of the CDR3 is TGCGCCAGCAGCTTGCGGGGAAGCGAGCAGTTCTTC.

The chain links TRBV21-1 to TRBJ1-6. TRBV21-1 is classified as a pseudogene. The CDR3 contains 14 residues. The CDR3: CASSKERGDSPLHF. CDR3 bases: TGTGCCAGCAGCAAAGAACGGGGGGATTCACCCCTCCACTTT.

V is TRBV16 and J is TRBJ1-1, with D possibly being TRBD1 (6 bases). This CDR3 has 15 residues. Per germline, CDR1 KGHSY and CDR2 FQNENV. V was clipped by 8 bases and J by 1 base, with 17 bases between them. CDR3 amino acids: CASYQQGKGNTEAFF. As DNA, the CDR3 is TGTGCCAGCTATCAGCAGGGGAAAGGGAACACTGAAGCTTTCTTT.

The genes are TRBV7-2 and TRBJ2-5; D ambiguous. The CDR3 loop spans 12 amino acids. CDR1 is SGHTA and CDR2 is FQGNSA in the germline V gene. Trimming removed 5 bases at V and 2 bases at J, with 6 bases between. CDR3 sequence reads: CASSPRQETQYF. CDR3 DNA: TGTGCCAGCAGCCCGCGACAAGAGACCCAGTACTTC.

This clone has more than one count but fewer than ten. The gene calls are TRBV10-3 and TRBJ2-4; TRBD2 matches at 9 bases. Germline CDR1 ENHRY, CDR2 SYGVKD. This CDR3 is built from 14 residues. The J segment lost 6 bases and the V segment lost 3 bases, leaving 3 bases of the junction unmatched. CDR3 nucleotides: TGTGCCATCAGTGACGGAGCGGGGGGAAACATTCAGTACTTC. It encodes CAISDGAGGNIQYF.